The TCR beta chain described here comes from a study of T cell changes during pregnancy in multiple sclerosis. The germline V gene encodes CDR1 SGDLS and CDR2 YYNGEE. V gave up 0 bases and J gave up 5 bases; unmatched junction bases: 1. The CDR3 consists of 13 residues. As regards this clone: Other DNA sequences in this sample translate to the same CDR3.

Sequencing was performed with immunoSEQ multiplex PCR; in TCRdb, only in-frame clones are kept and a portion is missing. The data contain 60,000 to 75,000 clones, just over 90% of them singletons. This material consisted of peripheral blood, taken after pregnancy. V usage is TRBV9 and J usage is TRBJ1-1; 7 bases map to TRBD1. This clonotype originated in a female donor with multiple sclerosis, enrolled in a pregnancy study. The CDR3 DNA reads as TGTGCCAGCAGCGTAGGACAGGGAACTGAAGCTTTCTTT. This codes for CASSVGQGTEAFF.